The present TCR beta chain was sequenced within a study of CD8 T cells in Susac syndrome. In this sample, this clonotype turned up once. With random hexamers, 0.5 to 1 ug RNA was reverse transcribed. It was immunoSEQ multiplex PCR that amplified TCR beta CDR3 across 54 Vbeta and 13 Jbeta. TCRdb used MiXCR to reprocess the immunoSEQ multiplex PCR reads, holding one entry per CDR3 protein. The sample includes about 66,000 distinct CDR3 sequences, approximately 93% of them seen just once. The sequenced target, TCR beta, came from blood CD8+ and CD4+ T cells. In the multiple sclerosis control group, patients were treatment-naive and had stable or active relapsing-remitting disease. Negative isolation yielded CD4+ and CD8+ T cells, and FACS enriched TEMRA cells. Trimming removed 7 bases at V and 5 bases at J, with 18 bases between. The CDR3 runs to 14 residues.

Source material: CD8+ T cells from PBMCs. This clonotype was sampled from a human donor with multiple sclerosis. The chain couples TRBV12-3 or TRBV12-4 to TRBJ2-7, with a weak D call TRBD2 (5 bases). CDR3: CASTDLRELHEQYF. The CDR3, as DNA: TGTGCCAGCACCGATCTTCGGGAACTCCACGAGCAGTACTTC.